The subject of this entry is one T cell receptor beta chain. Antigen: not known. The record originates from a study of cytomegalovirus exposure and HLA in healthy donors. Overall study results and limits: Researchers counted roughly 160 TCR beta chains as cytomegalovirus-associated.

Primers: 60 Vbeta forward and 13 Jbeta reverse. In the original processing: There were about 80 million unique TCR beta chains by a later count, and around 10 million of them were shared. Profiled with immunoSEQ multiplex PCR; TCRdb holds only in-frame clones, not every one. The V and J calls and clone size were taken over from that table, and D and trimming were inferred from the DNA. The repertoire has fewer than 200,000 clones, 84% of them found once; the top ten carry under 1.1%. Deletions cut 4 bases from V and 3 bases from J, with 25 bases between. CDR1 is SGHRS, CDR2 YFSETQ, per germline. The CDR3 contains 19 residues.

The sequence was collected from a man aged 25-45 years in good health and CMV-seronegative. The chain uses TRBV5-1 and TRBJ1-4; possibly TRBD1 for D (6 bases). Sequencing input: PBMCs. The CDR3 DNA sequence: TGCGCCAGCAGCACGAGGGCCGGGACACATTTTGCTGCTAATGAAAAACTGTTTTTT. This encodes CASSTRAGTHFAANEKLFF.